The TCR beta chain described here comes from a study of breast tumors, draining lymph nodes, adjacent tissues. Trimming took 6 bases from V and 4 from J, leaving 19 bases between them. CDR3 length: 15 amino acids. The germline V gene encodes CDR1 MNHNY and CDR2 SVGAGI (reference sequence). Axillary draining lymph nodes of breast cancer patients supplied the node samples. MiXCR, run by TCRdb on the multiplex PCR reads, gives a single entry per CDR3 protein. Of approximately 280,000 distinct CDR3 sequences in the sample, under 35% are singletons; the top ten hold 1.1%. This TCR was recovered from a female donor with breast cancer. Some clones in this sample may be carry-over from other donors' samples. Sequences were obtained from axillary lymph node tissue. The chain combines TRBV6-6 with TRBJ2-7; possibly TRBD1 for D (6 bases). CDR3 DNA sequence: TGTGCCAGCAGGCACCAAACAGGGATGTGGTACGAGCAGTACTTC. Protein product: CASRHQTGMWYEQYF.